This TCR beta chain was retrieved from a study of PD-1 blockade in classical Hodgkin lymphoma. The method was immunoSEQ multiplex PCR; TCRdb's version includes in-frame clones alone and lacks a portion of them. The table lists about 110,000 clones, 80% to 90% of them singletons, with 15% to 20% in the top ten. Every patient relapsed after autologous stem cell transplantation, and brentuximab vedotin exposure varied. The TCR originated in a human donor with classical Hodgkin lymphoma. The source material was peripheral blood mononuclear cells (PBMCs), sampled before the second cycle of nivolumab.

The CDR3 DNA sequence: TGTGCCAGCTCACCTACGACAGGGGGCAGGGAGCAGTACTTC. It specifies CASSPTTGGREQYF. The chain uses TRBV18 and TRBJ2-7, with 10 bases identical to TRBD1. J lost 7 bases, V lost 3 bases, and 6 bases had no gene match. CDR1 is KGHSH, CDR2 LQKENI, per germline. The length of the CDR3 is 14 residues.